By sample share, the clone carrying this T cell receptor (beta chain) is medium-sized. Its matching antigen is unknown. The data are from a study of T cells in localized non-small cell lung cancer. Study-wide results and caveats: T cell clonality was highest in uninvolved adjacent lung, above tumor. Owing to sequencing of a solitary tumor region, heterogeneity cannot be discounted. The study detected a median approximately 50 of the top 100 tumor clones in adjacent lung. Longer overall survival was associated with a higher density of T cells in the blood.

Profiled with immunoSEQ multiplex PCR; TCRdb holds only in-frame clones, not every one. Counted here are over a thousand clones, 35% to 45% occurring once; the ten biggest clones make up about 9.2%. The CDR3 is 15 amino acids. Germline V CDR1 and CDR2: SGHNT, YENEEA. Germline trimming cut 3 bases from V and 5 bases from J; bases unmatched to any gene: 6. The chain is built from TRBV11-3 and TRBJ1-2; 10 bases fit TRBD1. The clonotype comes from a male donor aged 60 or older with stage I squamous cell lung carcinoma. Here the sequenced sample was lung tumor tissue, taken before any cancer treatment. CDR3 DNA: TGTGCCAGCAGCTTGGCCAGGACAGGGGGATATGGCTACACCTTC. Encoded protein: CASSLARTGGYGYTF.